The clone carrying this TCR beta chain came up a few times. The antigen remains undetermined. The sample comes from a study of beta chain features in type 1 diabetes. Overall study: Over all samples combined, fewer than 140,000,000 sorted cells were examined.

A sort by CD45RO/CCR7/CD25/CD127/CD95/CD27 yielded CD4+ naive, central memory, regulatory and stem cell-like memory cells. Sort purity for all populations was recorded as exceeding 98%. V shed 8 bases and J shed 4 bases, with 10 bases lying between them. This CDR3 spans 12 amino acids. The germline V gene encodes CDR1 SNHLY and CDR2 FYNNEI. General observations from the study: HLA influence on TCRB rearrangement stayed unresolved here.

Expressed TCRB transcripts got sequenced, as all isolated RNA was reverse transcribed. Method: immunoSEQ multiplex PCR; TCRdb's copy keeps in-frame clones and lacks some. The data show 250,000 to 350,000 clones, about 14% seen once. J is TRBJ2-3 and V is TRBV2; the D is unclear. The receptor's source is a man aged 25 to 45 in good health. Sequencing was performed on central memory CD4+ T cells from blood. The DNA of the CDR3 is TGTGCCAGCCGCGCCATTTCAGATACGCAGTATTTT. Protein: CASRAISDTQYF.